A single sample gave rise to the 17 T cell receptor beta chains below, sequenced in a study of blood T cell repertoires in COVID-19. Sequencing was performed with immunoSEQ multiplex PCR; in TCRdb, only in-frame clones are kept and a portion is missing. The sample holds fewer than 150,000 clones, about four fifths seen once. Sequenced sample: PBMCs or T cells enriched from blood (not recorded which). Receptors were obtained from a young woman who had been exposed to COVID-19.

DNA for the CDR3: TGCGCCAGCAGCCAAGACGGAGGGTCAACTAATGAAAAACTGTTTTTT. It encodes CASSQDGGSTNEKLFF. The gene calls are TRBV4-1 and TRBJ1-4; D is uncertain. Trimming shortened V by 0 bases and J by 0 bases, and 8 bases separated the two germline ends. Looked up from germline, CDR1 is MGHRA and CDR2 is YSYEKL. This CDR3 has 16 residues.

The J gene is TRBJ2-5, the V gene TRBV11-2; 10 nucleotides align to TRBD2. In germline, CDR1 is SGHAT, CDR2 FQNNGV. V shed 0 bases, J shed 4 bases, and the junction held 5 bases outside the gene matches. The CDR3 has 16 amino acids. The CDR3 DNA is TGTGCCAGCAGCTTAGATTTAGCGGGAGGCGCAGAGACCCAGTACTTC. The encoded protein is CASSLDLAGGAETQYF.

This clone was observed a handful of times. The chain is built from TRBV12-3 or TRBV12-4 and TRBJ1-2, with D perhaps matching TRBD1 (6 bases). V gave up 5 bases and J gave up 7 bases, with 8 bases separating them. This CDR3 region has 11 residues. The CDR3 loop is CASSTGFGYTF. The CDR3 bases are TGTGCCAGCAGTACAGGGTTTGGCTACACCTTC.

The chain's CDR3 is CSVEQWASGSTDTQYF. The CDR3 DNA follows: TGCAGCGTTGAACAATGGGCTAGCGGGAGCACAGATACGCAGTATTTT. The chain combines TRBV29-1 with TRBJ2-3, with 8 bases fitting TRBD2. V was clipped by 2 bases and J by 0 bases; unmatched bases: 7. The CDR3 is 16 amino acids. Germline values: CDR1 SQVTM, CDR2 ANQGSEA.

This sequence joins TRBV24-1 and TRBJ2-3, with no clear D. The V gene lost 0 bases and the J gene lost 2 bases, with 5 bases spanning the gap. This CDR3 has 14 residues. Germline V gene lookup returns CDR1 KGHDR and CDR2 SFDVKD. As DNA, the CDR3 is TGTGCCACCAGTGATTTGCCGTACACAGATACGCAGTATTTT. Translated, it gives CATSDLPYTDTQYF.

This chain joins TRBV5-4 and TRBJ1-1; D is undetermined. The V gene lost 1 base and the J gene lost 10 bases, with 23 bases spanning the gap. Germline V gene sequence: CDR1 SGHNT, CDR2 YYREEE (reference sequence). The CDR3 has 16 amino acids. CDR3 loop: CASSLWRERGRGRAFF. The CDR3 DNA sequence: TGTGCCAGCAGCTTGTGGAGGGAACGGGGTCGCGGGAGAGCTTTCTTT.

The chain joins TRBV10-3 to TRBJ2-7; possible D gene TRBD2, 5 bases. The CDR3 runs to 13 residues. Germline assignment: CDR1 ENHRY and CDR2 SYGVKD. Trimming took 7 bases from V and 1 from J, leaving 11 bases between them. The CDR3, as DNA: TGTGCCATCACCGGGGATTCGTCCTACGAGCAGTACTTC. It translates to CAITGDSSYEQYF.

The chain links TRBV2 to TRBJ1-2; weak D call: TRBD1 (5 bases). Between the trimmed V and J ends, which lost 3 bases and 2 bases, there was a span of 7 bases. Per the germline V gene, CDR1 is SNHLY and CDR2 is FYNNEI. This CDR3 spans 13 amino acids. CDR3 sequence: CASSEAGNYGYTF. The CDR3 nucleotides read TGTGCCAGCAGTGAGGCAGGGAACTATGGCTACACCTTC.

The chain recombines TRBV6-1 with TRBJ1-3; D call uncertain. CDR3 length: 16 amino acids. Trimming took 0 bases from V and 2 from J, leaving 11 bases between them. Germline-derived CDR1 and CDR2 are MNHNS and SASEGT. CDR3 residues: CASSEAPSGAGNTIYF. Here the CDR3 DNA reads TGTGCCAGCAGTGAAGCGCCTTCGGGAGCTGGAAACACCATATATTTT.

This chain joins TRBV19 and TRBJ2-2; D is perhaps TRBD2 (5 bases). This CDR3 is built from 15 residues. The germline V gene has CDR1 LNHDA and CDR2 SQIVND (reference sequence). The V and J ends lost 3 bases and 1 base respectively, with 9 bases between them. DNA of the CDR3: TGTGCCAGTAGTATTCTAAGCGGGAACACCGGGGAGCTGTTTTTT. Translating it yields CASSILSGNTGELFF. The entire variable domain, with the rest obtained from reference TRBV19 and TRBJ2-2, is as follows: DGGITQSPKYLFRKEGQNVTLSCEQNLNHDAMYWYRQDPGQGLRLIYYSQIVNDFQKGDIAEGYSVSREKKESFPLTVTSAQKNPTAFYLCASSILSGNTGELFFGEGSRLTVL.

In DNA, the CDR3 is TGTGCCAGTAGGGCAGGGGGCGAGAGCAATCAGCCCCAGCATTTT. This codes for CASRAGGESNQPQHF. The chain combines TRBV28 with TRBJ1-5, with TRBD1 matching 8 bases. Trimming removed 9 bases from V and 1 base from J; junction bases left unmatched: 8. The CDR3 has 15 amino acids. Germline CDR1 MDHEN, CDR2 SYDVKM.

The CDR3 bases are TGTGCCAGCTCACCAACAATGAACACTGAAGCTTTCTTT. Translating it yields CASSPTMNTEAFF. The chain combines TRBV18 with TRBJ1-1; D not resolved. This CDR3 is built from 13 residues. Germline assignment: CDR1 KGHSH and CDR2 LQKENI. The V gene lost 2 bases and the J gene lost 0 bases, with 4 bases spanning the gap.

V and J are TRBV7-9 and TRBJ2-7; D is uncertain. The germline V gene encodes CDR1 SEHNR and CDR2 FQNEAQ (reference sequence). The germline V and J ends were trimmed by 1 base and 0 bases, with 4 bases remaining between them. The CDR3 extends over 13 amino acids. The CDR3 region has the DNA TGTGCCAGCAGCTTAGACGGCTCCTACGAGCAGTACTTC. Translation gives CASSLDGSYEQYF.

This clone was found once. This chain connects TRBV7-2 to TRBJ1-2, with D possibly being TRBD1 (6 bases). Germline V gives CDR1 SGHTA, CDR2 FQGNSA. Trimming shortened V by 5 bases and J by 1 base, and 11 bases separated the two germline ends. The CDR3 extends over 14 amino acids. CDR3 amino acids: CASSPGGGNYGYTF. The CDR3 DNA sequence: TGTGCCAGCAGCCCGGGGGGCGGTAACTATGGCTACACCTTC.

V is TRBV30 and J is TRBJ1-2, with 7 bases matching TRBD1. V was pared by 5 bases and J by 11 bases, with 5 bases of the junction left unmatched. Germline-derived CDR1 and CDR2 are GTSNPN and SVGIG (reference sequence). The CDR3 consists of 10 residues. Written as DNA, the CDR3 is TGTGCCTGGGAACAGGGGTTATACACCTTC. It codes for CAWEQGLYTF.

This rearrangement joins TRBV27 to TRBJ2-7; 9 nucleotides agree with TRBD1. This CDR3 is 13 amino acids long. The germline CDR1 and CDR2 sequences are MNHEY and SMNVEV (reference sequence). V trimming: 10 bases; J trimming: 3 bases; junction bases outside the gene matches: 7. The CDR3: CATRTGALYEQYF. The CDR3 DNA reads TGTGCCACCCGGACAGGGGCCCTCTACGAGCAGTACTTC.

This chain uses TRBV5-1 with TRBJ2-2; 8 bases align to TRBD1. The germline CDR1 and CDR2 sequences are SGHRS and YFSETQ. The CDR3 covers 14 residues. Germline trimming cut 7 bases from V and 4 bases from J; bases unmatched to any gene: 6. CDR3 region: CASGTGRGTGELFF. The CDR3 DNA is TGCGCCAGCGGGACAGGCAGGGGCACCGGGGAGCTGTTTTTT.